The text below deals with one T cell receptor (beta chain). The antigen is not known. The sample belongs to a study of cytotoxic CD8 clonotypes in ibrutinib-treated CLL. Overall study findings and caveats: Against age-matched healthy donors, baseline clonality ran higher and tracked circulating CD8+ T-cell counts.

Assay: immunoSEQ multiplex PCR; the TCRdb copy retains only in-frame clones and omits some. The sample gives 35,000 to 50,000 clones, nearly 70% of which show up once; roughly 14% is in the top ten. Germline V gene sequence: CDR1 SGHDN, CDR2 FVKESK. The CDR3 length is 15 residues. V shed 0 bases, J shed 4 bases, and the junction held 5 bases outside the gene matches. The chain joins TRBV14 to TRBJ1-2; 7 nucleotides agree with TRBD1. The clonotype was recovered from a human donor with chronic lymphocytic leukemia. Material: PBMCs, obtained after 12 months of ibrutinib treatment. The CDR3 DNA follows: TGTGCCAGCAGCCAAGATCCAGGGGGTGTCTATGGCTACACCTTC. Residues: CASSQDPGGVYGYTF.